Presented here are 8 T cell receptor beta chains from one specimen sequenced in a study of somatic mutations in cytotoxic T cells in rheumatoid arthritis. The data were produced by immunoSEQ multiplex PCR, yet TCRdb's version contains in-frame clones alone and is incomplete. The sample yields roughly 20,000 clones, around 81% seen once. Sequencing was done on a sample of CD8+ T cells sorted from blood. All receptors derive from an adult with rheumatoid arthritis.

The DNA for the CDR3 is TGCAGCACCAAGAGGGGTGGATGGAATCAGCCCCAGCATTTT. It translates to CSTKRGGWNQPQHF. This chain joins TRBV29-1 and TRBJ1-5, with a weak D call TRBD1 (5 bases). CDR1 is SQVTM and CDR2 is ANQGSEA in the germline V gene. The CDR3 sequence is 14 residues long. V was pared by 8 bases and J by 4 bases, with 18 bases between.

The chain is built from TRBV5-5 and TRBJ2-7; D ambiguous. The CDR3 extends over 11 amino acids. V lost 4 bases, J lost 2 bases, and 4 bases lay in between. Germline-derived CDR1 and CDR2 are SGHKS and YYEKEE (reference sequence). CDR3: CASSITYEQYF. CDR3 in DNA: TGTGCCAGCAGCATCACCTACGAGCAGTACTTC.

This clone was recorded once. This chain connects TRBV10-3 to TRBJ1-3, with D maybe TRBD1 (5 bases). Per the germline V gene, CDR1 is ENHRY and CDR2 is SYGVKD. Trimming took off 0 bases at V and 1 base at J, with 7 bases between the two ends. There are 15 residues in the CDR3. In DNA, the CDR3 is TGTGCCATCAGTGAGTCGGGGACTTCTGGAAACACCATATATTTT. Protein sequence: CAISESGTSGNTIYF.

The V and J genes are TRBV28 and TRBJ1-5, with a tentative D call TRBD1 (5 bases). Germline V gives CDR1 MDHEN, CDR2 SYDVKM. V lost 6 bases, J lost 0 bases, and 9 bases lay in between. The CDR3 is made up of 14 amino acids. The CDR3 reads CASSWGDSNQPQHF. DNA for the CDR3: TGTGCCAGCAGCTGGGGGGATAGCAATCAGCCCCAGCATTTT.

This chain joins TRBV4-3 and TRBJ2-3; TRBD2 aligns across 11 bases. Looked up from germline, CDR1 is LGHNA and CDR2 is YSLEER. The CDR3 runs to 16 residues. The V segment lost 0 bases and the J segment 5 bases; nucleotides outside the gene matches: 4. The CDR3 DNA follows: TGCGCCAGCAGCCAAGAACTAGCGGGAGAGGTAGATACGCAGTATTTT. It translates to CASSQELAGEVDTQYF.

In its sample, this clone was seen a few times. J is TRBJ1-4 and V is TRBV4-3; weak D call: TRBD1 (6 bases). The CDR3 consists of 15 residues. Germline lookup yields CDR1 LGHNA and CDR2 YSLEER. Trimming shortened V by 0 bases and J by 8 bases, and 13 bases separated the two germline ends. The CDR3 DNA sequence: TGCGCCAGCAGCCAAGATAGGGGGGGTCGAGAAAAACTGTTTTTT. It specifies CASSQDRGGREKLFF.

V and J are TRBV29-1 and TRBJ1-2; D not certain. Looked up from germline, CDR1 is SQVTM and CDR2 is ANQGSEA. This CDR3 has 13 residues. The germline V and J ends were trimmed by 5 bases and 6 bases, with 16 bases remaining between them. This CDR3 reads CSVIRENQDGYTF. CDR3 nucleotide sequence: TGCAGCGTTATAAGAGAGAATCAGGATGGCTACACCTTC.

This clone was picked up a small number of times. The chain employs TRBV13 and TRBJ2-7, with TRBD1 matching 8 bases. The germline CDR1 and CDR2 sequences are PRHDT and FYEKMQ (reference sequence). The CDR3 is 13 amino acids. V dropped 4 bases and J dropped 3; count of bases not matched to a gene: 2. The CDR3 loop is CASSSGQGYEQYF. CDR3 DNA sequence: TGTGCCAGCAGCTCCGGACAGGGCTACGAGCAGTACTTC. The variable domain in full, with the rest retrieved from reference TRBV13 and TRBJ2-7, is AAGVIQSPRHLIKEKRETATLKCYPIPRHDTVYWYQQGPGQDPQFLISFYEKMQSDKGSIPDRFSAQQFSDYHSELNMSSLELGDSALYFCASSSGQGYEQYFGPGTRLTVT.